Listed here are 10 T cell receptor beta chains from one sample, sequenced in a study of cytomegalovirus exposure and HLA in healthy donors. Profiled with immunoSEQ multiplex PCR; TCRdb holds only in-frame clones, not every one. Among fewer than 200,000 clones listed, roughly 90% were seen once. Specimen: PBMCs. Source of these receptors: a man between 18 and 35 years old in good health and CMV-seropositive.

CDR3 in DNA: TGTGCTAGTGGTTGGGGACAGGGCACAGATACGCAGTATTTT. Encoded protein: CASGWGQGTDTQYF. The J gene is TRBJ2-3, the V gene TRBV12-5; 8 nucleotides line up with TRBD1. This CDR3 is built from 14 residues. Germline CDR1 and CDR2: LGHNT and FRNRAP. V trimming: 4 bases; J trimming: 1 base; junction bases outside the gene matches: 1.

J is TRBJ1-1 and V is TRBV6-5; D unclear. Germline CDR1 MNHEY, CDR2 SVGAGI. CDR3 size: 15 residues. Trimming cost V 7 bases and J 0 bases, with 15 bases left between them. CDR3 in amino acids: CASTDTRRMNTEAFF. The CDR3 nucleotides read TGTGCCAGCACCGACACTAGACGGATGAACACTGAAGCTTTCTTT.

The chain recombines TRBV5-1 with TRBJ2-7, with TRBD1 as a possible D gene (6 bases). Trimming left V 0 bases short and J 0 bases short, with 13 bases between. The V gene's germline CDR1 is SGHRS and CDR2 YFSETQ. This CDR3 has 16 residues. As DNA, the CDR3 is TGCGCCAGCAGCTTGGCGTGGGGGCCAGCCTCCTACGAGCAGTACTTC. Amino acids: CASSLAWGPASYEQYF.

In its sample, this clone was seen a few times. V is TRBV4-2 and J is TRBJ2-7; 9 nucleotides line up with TRBD2. The CDR3 is 18 amino acids. Germline V CDR1 and CDR2: LGHNA, YNFKEQ. V lost 4 bases to trimming and J lost 3 bases; unmatched junction nucleotides: 16. The CDR3 loop reads CASSPGLAGEAVSYEQYF. The DNA for the CDR3 is TGTGCCAGCAGCCCGGGCTTAGCGGGAGAGGCGGTAAGCTACGAGCAGTACTTC.

The CDR3 bases are TGCGCCAGCAGTGAGTTCTTAACAATTGACAGGGATACCTACGAGCAGTACTTC. Protein product: CASSEFLTIDRDTYEQYF. This chain links TRBV10-2 with TRBJ2-7; TRBD1 agrees at 7 bases. Germline V gene sequence: CDR1 WSHSY, CDR2 SAAADI. V lost 1 base, J lost 2 bases, and 14 bases stayed unmatched. The CDR3 runs to 18 residues.

This chain connects TRBV5-1 to TRBJ2-1; TRBD2 agrees at 9 bases. The CDR3 has 19 residues. Germline CDR1 reads SGHRS; CDR2 reads YFSETQ. J gave up 4 bases and V 0 bases, and 14 bases lay outside the gene matches. The CDR3 protein is CASSLEDWLTSGVYNEQFF. DNA for the CDR3: TGCGCCAGCAGCTTGGAGGATTGGCTGACTAGCGGCGTATACAATGAGCAGTTCTTC.

The V gene is TRBV6-6, the J gene TRBJ2-7; D is uncertain. V gave up 2 bases and J gave up 2 bases, with 4 bases separating them. Germline lookup yields CDR1 MNHNY and CDR2 SVGAGI (reference sequence). This CDR3 is 12 amino acids long. CDR3 in DNA: TGTGCCAGCAGTTACAGCGCCTACGAGCAGTACTTC. Amino acids: CASSYSAYEQYF.

The chain is built from TRBV11-3 and TRBJ2-1; D unresolved. From germline, CDR1 is SGHNT and CDR2 YENEEA. V lost 4 bases, J lost 7 bases, and 8 bases lay in between. CDR3 length: 12 residues. For the CDR3, the DNA is TGTGCCAGCAGCTCAGACATGAATGAGCAGTTCTTC. This encodes CASSSDMNEQFF.

The rearrangement joins TRBV11-3 to TRBJ2-1; 7 positions agree with TRBD1. CDR3 length: 15 residues. Looked up from germline, CDR1 is SGHNT and CDR2 is YENEEA. After removal of 5 bases from V and 6 bases from J, the junction contained 10 bases not matched to a gene. CDR3 sequence: CASSHGTQGSNEQFF. The CDR3 DNA is TGTGCCAGCAGCCACGGGACACAGGGGTCCAATGAGCAGTTCTTC.

The chain couples TRBV7-8 to TRBJ2-1; 10 bases match TRBD2. J lost 5 bases, V lost 7 bases, and 11 bases had no gene match. CDR1 and CDR2 (germline): SGHVS, FQNEAQ. The CDR3 is 16 residues long. CDR3 region: CASTPVSGRRNNEQFF. The CDR3 coding sequence is TGTGCCAGCACTCCCGTTAGCGGGAGGAGGAACAATGAGCAGTTCTTC.